This note documents a single T cell receptor (beta chain) sequence. The antigen it recognizes is unknown. No base quality information exists; no much larger clone differs at one position. The entry originates in a study of shared clonotypes between healthy human individuals (TCRdb year 2020). Background for the entire study: Three men and a couple of women, aged 18 to 49 years, made up the cohort. Libraries were prepared and TCR repertoires were sequenced by different laboratories using diverse techniques, in order to increase sequencing depth and limit assay-specific biases. Leukapheresis yielded between about 0.9 and 9.5 billion PBMCs per donor. For each donor, CD4 naive and CD4 memory were each given three plates, CD8 naive was given two plates, and CD8 memory was given one plate. Blood TCR repertoires of roughly 5 healthy adults were deeply sequenced to estimate repertoire size and the extent of clonotype sharing between individuals.

What the study reported, not specific to this receptor: Sampling was restricted to blood, and TCR repertoires in tissues likely differ from the TCR repertoires found in blood. Sharing across four donors was observed for about 5% of naive CD4, 3% to 3.5% of naive CD8, over 2% of memory CD4, and about 0.4% of memory CD8 clonotypes. Larger estimated clonotype richness was generally found for naive subsets than for memory subsets. Higher generation probabilities were observed for clonotypes shared by all four sorted-subset donors than for non-shared clonotypes. Because the study included a small number of donors, the genetic and exposure-history diversity represented was limited. Pairwise subsampling indicated that sequencing depth was expected to affect the degree of clonotype sharing among donors. Incomplete sequencing was indicated by rarefaction of sorted-subset datasets, despite the large sequencing depth.

At the junction V is shortened by 2 bases and J by 5 bases, with 9 bases in between. The germline V gene (reference sequence) specifies GTSNPN as CDR1 and SVGIG as CDR2. Including the terminal cysteine and phenylalanine, the CDR3 comprises 12 residues. The read is trimmed to its CDR3 DNA, 36 bases read in frame from base 1. Donors were healthy HIV-negative adults with no recently reported acute infections or vaccinations. Every donor was a Caucasian adult residing in Nashville, Tennessee, USA. CD4+ T cells were enriched by magnetic negative selection, after which naive cells were positively selected on CD45RA and the negative fraction was taken as the memory subset. Blood was collected by leukapheresis, and PBMCs were isolated by Ficoll-Histopaque density gradient centrifugation and then cryopreserved in liquid nitrogen vapor phase. Analytical flow cytometry was used to check the purity and quantity of each magnetically sorted T cell population. Each sorted fraction had its genomic DNA isolated and then quantified by UV absorbance on a Nanodrop 2000c.

TCR CDR3 regions were amplified from genomic DNA by multiplex PCR using the deep immunoSEQ assay. Extracted genomic DNA from each cell subset was spread evenly across all wells of several immunoSEQ 96-well plates, with each plate serving as a replicate. For sorted subsets, about 200 ng genomic DNA, equal to tens of thousands of T cell genomes, was loaded into each replicate PCR. Purified libraries were measured with a Qubit 3.0 fluorometer, size-checked on a Bioanalyzer 2100, and measured again with the KAPA Library Quantification kit. Each immunoSEQ 96-well plate was sequenced on its own single-read 150-cycle Illumina NextSeq 550 flow cell. On the authors' methods: The immunoSEQ output contained only junctional sequences without quality scores, so filtering could not match that applied to full-length reads. To assign V/J genes and CDR3, sequences were annotated against IMGT germline references using PyIR, a Python wrapper for IgBLAST v1.9. Reads were removed for weak V/J assignments (E-value above 1e-6), missing CDR3, stop codons, out-of-frame junctions, or ambiguous translated residues. V3J clonotypes were defined by identical inferred V gene, J gene, and CDR3 amino acid sequence. The percentage overlap between two repertoires was calculated by dividing the number of shared unique clonotypes by the size of the smaller repertoire. Richness of each repertoire was evaluated using RTK rarefaction, the Chao1 estimator, and Recon v2.1 estimates of unobserved clonotypes. Generation probabilities for all TCRbeta clonotypes obtained by the gDNA method from a handful of donors were computed using OLGA. TCRdb took this table from immuneACCESS and kept in-frame rearrangements with V and J called. Such tables lack part of the clones; where checked against another copy, unresolved V genes explain under half of the gap, and the rest is unexplained. The DNA gave D and trimming, while V, J and clone size come from that table. The sample records approximately 2.4 million clones, 90% to 96% of which are singletons. The top ten clones comprise more than 0.1% of the sample.

The rearranged segments are TRBV30 and TRBJ2-5; perhaps TRBD2 is the D gene, with 5 bases matching. Sequenced sample: naive CD4+ T cells sorted from blood. In light of the paper, this sample's cell subset or site label describes: CD45RA+ positively selected. The receptor's source is a man younger than 35 in good health. The CDR3 has the sequence CAWSRTSETQYF. The DNA is as follows: TGTGCCTGGAGTCGGACTTCGGAGACCCAGTACTTC.